This T cell receptor beta chain stems from a study of beta chain features in type 1 diabetes (dated by TCRdb to between 2018 and 2020). Turning to the overall study: Patients and healthy donors did not differ in mean age, gender distribution, total cell number or subset yield. A total of roughly 98,000,000 sorted cells were examined across all samples, and a strong correlation was observed between cell number per subset and RNA yield. In the study, TCRB repertoires of sorted circulating CD4+ T cell subsets from recently diagnosed type 1 diabetes patients were compared with those of matched healthy donors. Regulatory and stem cell-like memory subsets were isolated from only 8 patients and about eight healthy donors, whereas naive and central memory subsets came from all 30 or so donors.

The junction shows trimming of 2 bases on V and 2 bases on J, plus 8 bases between the germline ends. From its cysteine to its phenylalanine, the CDR3 spans 13 amino acids. The only DNA kept is the CDR3, 39 bases in frame from the first base. From the germline V gene, CDR1 is SGHRS and CDR2 is YFSETQ. Each donor gave one peripheral blood draw, averaging approximately 110 mL, which was collected into heparinised tubes. A BD FACSAria II was used to sort naive, central memory, regulatory and stem cell-like memory CD4+ T cells with a panel that included CD45RO, CCR7, CD25, CD127, CD95 and CD27. Every sorted population had a purity above 95%. PBMCs were isolated right away by Lymphoprep density gradient centrifugation and were stained directly, without culture. Samples were stained and sorted in pairs, with one healthy donor and one patient per experiment, so that batch effects were minimized. Regarding this clone: No antigen is known for it. No base quality values were provided; no much bigger clone lies one nucleotide off. The sample has other DNA sequences that encode this CDR3 too.

The entire amount of isolated RNA was reverse transcribed using the High Capacity cDNA Reverse Transcription Kit, so the sequenced TCRB transcripts were expressed ones. Deep immunoSEQ sequencing was performed on naive, central memory and regulatory T cell samples, with an average of roughly 3.3 million total reads per sample. Sorted cells were lysed in RLT buffer and RNA was extracted with DNase-treated RNeasy Micro or Mini kits, depending on cell number. To prevent cross-contamination, every cell subset was processed on its own, while patient and healthy donor samples were processed together. The immunoSEQ multiplex PCR was used to amplify TCRB sequences from cDNA, generating 87-bp fragments that spanned the CDR3 region. Sequencing of the amplicons was done on the Illumina HiSeq platform. The original methods were these. Synthetic template baselines were used to correct PCR bias computationally, reads within Hamming distance 2 were collapsed together, and singletons that could not be merged were discarded. Reads were aligned against IMGT to assign V, D and J genes, CDR3 length and insertions or deletions at six rearrangement sites. Within each subset, clonotype counts were normalized to the number of sorted cells before true diversity and Gini coefficients were calculated with the tcR R package. The overlap coefficient, calculated on TCRB nucleotide sequences, was used to measure repertoire sharing. As a proxy for the pre-selection repertoire, out-of-frame TCRB sequences from naive cells were analyzed. TCRdb provides this immuneACCESS table in a form limited to in-frame rearrangements. Some clones are lacking; in checked studies, under half of them reflect an unresolved V gene, and why the rest are absent is not known. V and J calls and clone size are as listed in that table; D and trimming were resolved from the DNA. The sample yields hundreds of thousands of clones; approximately 15% were counted once. The ten largest clonotypes hold 0.03% to 0.04% of the sample.

Study-wide conclusions, independent of this receptor: Only small numbers of individuals were included in the HLA sub-analyses, which left unresolved whether HLA type had any influence on TCRB rearrangement. Because cDNA was sequenced instead of genomic DNA, activated cells with high expression could be over-represented, although the groups did not differ in activation or CD3 levels. Type 1 diabetes patients showed a moderate but significant shortening of TCRB CDR3 length in all four CD4+ subsets. PCR might favor shorter templates, but patient and control samples were amplified and corrected together, so any skew would affect both groups equally. Naive, central memory and regulatory TCRB repertoires appeared to be more similar among patients than among healthy donors. At VDJ recombination sites, type 1 diabetes patients had fewer insertions and more deleted nucleotides, which implies abnormalities in thymic rearrangement.

The sequenced sample was naive CD4+ T cells from blood. The cell subset or site tag for this specimen amounts to: true naive CD4+ T cells. This receptor was taken from a man aged 30 to 39 in good health. This sequence uses TRBV5-1 and TRBJ2-7, and perhaps TRBD1 as D gene, on 6 matching bases. The CDR3 protein: CASSFGQTYEQYF. At the DNA level, the sequence is TGCGCCAGCAGCTTTGGACAGACCTACGAGCAGTACTTC. The CDR3, completed at both ends by the reference TRBV5-1 and TRBJ2-7 genes, gives the full variable domain KAGVTQTPRYLIKTRGQQVTLSCSPISGHRSVSWYQQTPGQGLQFLFEYFSETQRNKGNFPGRFSGRQFSNSRSEMNVSTLELGDSALYLCASSFGQTYEQYFGPGTRLTVT.